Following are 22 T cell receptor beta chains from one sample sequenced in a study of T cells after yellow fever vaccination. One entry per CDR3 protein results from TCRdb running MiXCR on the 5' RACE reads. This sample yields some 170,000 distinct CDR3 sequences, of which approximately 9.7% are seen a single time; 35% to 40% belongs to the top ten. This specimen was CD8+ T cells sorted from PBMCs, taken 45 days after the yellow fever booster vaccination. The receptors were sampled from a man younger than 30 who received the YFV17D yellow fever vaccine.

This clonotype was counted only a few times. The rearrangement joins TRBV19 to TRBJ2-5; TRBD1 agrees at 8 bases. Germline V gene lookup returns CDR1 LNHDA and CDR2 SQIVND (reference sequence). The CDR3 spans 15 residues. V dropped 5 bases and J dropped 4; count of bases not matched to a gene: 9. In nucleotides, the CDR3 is TGTGCCAGTAGTGTAATCGACAGGGGTGGAGAGACCCAGTACTTC. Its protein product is CASSVIDRGGETQYF.

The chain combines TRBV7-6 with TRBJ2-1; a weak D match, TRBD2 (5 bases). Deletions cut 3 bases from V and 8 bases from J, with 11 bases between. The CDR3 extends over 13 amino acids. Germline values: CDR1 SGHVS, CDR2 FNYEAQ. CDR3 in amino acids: CASSFSGSDEQFF. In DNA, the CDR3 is TGTGCCAGCAGCTTTTCTGGGAGCGATGAGCAGTTCTTC.

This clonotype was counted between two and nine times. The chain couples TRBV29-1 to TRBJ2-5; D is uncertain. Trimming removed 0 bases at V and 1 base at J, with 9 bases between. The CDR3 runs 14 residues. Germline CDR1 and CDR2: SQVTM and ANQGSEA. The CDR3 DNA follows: TGCAGCGTTGAAGATCTCTCCACCCAAGAGACCCAGTACTTC. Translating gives CSVEDLSTQETQYF.

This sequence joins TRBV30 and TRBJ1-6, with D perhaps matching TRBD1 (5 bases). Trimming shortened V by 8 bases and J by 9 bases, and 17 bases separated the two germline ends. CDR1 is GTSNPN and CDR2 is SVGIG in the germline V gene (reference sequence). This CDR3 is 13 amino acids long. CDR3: CAKGEQEGSPLHF. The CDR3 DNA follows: TGTGCCAAAGGGGAACAGGAGGGTTCACCCCTCCACTTT.

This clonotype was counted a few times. In DNA form, the CDR3 reads TGTGCCAGCAGCCCACTGACCATCCAGGGAACCGACGAGCAGTACTTC. Translated, it gives CASSPLTIQGTDEQYF. The genes are TRBV7-2 and TRBJ2-7; maybe TRBD1 (5 bases). The germline V gene encodes CDR1 SGHTA and CDR2 FQGNSA. V lost 5 bases and J 5 bases, leaving 22 bases between the germline ends. This CDR3 comprises 16 residues.

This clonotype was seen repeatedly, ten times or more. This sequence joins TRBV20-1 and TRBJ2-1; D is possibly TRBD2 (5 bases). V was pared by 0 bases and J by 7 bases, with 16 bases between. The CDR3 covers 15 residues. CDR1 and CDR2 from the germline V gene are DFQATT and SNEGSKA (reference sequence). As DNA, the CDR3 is TGCAGTGCTAGAGAGCCCCCCCTGGACTGGAATGAGCAGTTCTTC. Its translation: CSAREPPLDWNEQFF.

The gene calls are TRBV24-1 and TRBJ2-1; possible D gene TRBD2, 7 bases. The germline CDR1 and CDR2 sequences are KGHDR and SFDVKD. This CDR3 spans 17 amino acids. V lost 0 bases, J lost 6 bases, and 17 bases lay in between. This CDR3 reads CATSDLEGGAFPNEQFF. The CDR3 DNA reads TGTGCCACCAGTGATTTGGAGGGGGGGGCGTTCCCCAATGAGCAGTTCTTC.

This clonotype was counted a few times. This CDR3 is CASSQDSRAQETQYF. CDR3 in DNA: TGCGCCAGCAGCCAAGATTCCAGGGCCCAAGAGACCCAGTACTTC. The rearrangement uses TRBV4-3 and TRBJ2-5, with D maybe TRBD1 (5 bases). The CDR3 is 15 amino acids. V lost 0 bases, J lost 1 base, and 9 bases lay in between. Germline CDR1 is LGHNA and CDR2 is YSLEER.

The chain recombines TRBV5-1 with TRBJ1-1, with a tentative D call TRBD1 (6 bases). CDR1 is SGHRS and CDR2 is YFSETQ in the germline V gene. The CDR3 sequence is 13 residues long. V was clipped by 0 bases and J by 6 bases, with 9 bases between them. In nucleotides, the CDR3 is TGCGCCAGCAGCTTGGGACAGGAATCTGAAGCTTTCTTT. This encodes CASSLGQESEAFF. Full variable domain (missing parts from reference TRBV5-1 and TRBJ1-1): KAGVTQTPRYLIKTRGQQVTLSCSPISGHRSVSWYQQTPGQGLQFLFEYFSETQRNKGNFPGRFSGRQFSNSRSEMNVSTLELGDSALYLCASSLGQESEAFFGQGTRLTVV.

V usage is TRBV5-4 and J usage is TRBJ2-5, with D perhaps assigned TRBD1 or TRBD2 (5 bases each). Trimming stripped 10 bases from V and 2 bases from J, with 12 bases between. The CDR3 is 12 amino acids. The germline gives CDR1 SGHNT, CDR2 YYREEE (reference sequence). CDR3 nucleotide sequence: TGTGCCTTCGGGACGGAGCAAGAGACCCAGTACTTC. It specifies CAFGTEQETQYF.

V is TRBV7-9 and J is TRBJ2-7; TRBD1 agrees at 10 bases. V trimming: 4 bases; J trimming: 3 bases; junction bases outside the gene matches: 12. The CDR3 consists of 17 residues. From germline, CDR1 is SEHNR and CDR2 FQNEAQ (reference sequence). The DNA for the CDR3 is TGTGCCAGCAGCTCGGGTCCCGGGACAGGGGCCTACTACGAGCAGTACTTC. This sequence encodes CASSSGPGTGAYYEQYF.

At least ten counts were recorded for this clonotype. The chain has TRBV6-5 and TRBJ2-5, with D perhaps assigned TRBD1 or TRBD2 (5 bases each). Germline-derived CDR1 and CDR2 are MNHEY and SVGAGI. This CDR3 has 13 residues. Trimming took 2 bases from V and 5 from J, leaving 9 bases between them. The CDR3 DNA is TGTGCCAGCAGTTACCCGGGACCGGAGACCCAGTACTTC. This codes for CASSYPGPETQYF.

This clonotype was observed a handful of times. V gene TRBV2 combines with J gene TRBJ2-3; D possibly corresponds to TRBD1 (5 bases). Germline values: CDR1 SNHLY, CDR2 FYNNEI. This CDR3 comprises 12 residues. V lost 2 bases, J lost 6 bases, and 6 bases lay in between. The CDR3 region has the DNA TGTGCCAGCAGTGAATGGGGCGATACGCAGTATTTT. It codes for CASSEWGDTQYF. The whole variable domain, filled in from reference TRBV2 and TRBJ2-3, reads EPEVTQTPSHQVTQMGQEVILRCVPISNHLYFYWYRQILGQKVEFLVSFYNNEISEKSEIFDDQFSVERPDGSNFTLKIRSTKLEDSAMYFCASSEWGDTQYFGPGTRLTVL.

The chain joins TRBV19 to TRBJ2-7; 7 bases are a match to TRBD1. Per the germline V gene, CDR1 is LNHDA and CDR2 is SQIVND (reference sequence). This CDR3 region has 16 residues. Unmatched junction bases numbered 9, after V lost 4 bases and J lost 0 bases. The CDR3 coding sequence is TGTGCCAGTAGTAAACATCCCGGGACAGACTCCTACGAGCAGTACTTC. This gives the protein CASSKHPGTDSYEQYF.

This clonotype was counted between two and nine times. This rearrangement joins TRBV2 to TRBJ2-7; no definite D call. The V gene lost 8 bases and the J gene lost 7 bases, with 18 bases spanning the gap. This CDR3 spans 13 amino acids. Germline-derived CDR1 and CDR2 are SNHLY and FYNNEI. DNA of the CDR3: TGTGCCAGCGTCCAGCTGACCGGAGAGGAGCAGTACTTC. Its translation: CASVQLTGEEQYF.

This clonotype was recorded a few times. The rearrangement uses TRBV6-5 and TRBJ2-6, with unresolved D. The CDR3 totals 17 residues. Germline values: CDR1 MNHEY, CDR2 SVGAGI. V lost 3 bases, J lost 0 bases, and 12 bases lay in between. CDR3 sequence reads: CASSYGDPLSGANVLTF. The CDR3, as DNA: TGTGCCAGCAGTTATGGGGATCCACTCTCTGGGGCCAACGTCCTGACTTTC.

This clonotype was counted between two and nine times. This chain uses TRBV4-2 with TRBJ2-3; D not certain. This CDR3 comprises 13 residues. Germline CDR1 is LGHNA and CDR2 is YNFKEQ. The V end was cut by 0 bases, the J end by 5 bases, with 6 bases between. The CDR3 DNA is TGTGCCAGCAGCCAAGAGCTGAAAGATACGCAGTATTTT. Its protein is CASSQELKDTQYF.

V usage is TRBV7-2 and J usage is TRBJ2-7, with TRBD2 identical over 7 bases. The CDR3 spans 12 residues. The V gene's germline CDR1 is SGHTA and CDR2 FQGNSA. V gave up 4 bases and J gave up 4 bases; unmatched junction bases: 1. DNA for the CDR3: TGTGCCAGCAGCTACGGGGGGTACGAGCAGTACTTC. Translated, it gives CASSYGGYEQYF.

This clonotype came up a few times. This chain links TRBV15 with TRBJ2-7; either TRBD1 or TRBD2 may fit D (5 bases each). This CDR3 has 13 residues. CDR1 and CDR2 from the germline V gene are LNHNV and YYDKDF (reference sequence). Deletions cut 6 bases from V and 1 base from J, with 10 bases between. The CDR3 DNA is TGTGCCACCAGTCGGGACGGGTCCTACGAGCAGTACGTC. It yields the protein CATSRDGSYEQYV.

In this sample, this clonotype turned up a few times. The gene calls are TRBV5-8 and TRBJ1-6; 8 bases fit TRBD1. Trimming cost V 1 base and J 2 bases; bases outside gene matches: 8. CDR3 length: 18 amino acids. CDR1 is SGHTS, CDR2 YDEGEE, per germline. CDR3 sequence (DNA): TGTGCCAGCAGCTTGAGTCAGGGGGCGGACCCCTATAATTCACCCCTCCACTTT. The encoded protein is CASSLSQGADPYNSPLHF.

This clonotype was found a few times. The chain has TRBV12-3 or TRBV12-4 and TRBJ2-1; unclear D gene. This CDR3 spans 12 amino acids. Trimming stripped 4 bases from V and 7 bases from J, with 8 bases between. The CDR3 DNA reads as TGTGCCAGCAGTTGGGTTGGGAATGAGCAGTTCTTC. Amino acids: CASSWVGNEQFF.

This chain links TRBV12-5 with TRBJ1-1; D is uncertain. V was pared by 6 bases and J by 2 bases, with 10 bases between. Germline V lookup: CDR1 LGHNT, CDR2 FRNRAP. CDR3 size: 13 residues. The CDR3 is CASGMTQNTEAFF. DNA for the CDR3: TGTGCTAGTGGAATGACACAAAACACTGAAGCTTTCTTT. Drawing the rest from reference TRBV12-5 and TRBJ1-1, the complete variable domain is DARVTQTPRHKVTEMGQEVTMRCQPILGHNTVFWYRQTMMQGLELLAYFRNRAPLDDSGMPKDRFSAEMPDATLATLKIQPSEPRDSAVYFCASGMTQNTEAFFGQGTRLTVV.